The clone carrying this TCR beta chain was seen once. These data are taken from a study of blood T cell repertoires in COVID-19. Libraries were prepared by immunoSEQ multiplex PCR; TCRdb keeps only in-frame clonotypes and omits some of them. The table includes about 480,000 clones, roughly nine tenths detected once. Sequenced: peripheral blood. This receptor was identified in a woman aged 45-65 years with COVID-19, enrolled during active disease.

Written as DNA, the CDR3 is TGTGCCAGCAGTGTTTTCGGGACAGGAAATCAGCCCCAGCATTTT. It encodes CASSVFGTGNQPQHF. The rearrangement joins TRBV2 to TRBJ1-5; 8 bases agree with TRBD1. V lost 4 bases and J lost 4; bases outside the gene matches: 6. This CDR3 spans 15 amino acids. Germline CDR1 is SNHLY and CDR2 is FYNNEI.